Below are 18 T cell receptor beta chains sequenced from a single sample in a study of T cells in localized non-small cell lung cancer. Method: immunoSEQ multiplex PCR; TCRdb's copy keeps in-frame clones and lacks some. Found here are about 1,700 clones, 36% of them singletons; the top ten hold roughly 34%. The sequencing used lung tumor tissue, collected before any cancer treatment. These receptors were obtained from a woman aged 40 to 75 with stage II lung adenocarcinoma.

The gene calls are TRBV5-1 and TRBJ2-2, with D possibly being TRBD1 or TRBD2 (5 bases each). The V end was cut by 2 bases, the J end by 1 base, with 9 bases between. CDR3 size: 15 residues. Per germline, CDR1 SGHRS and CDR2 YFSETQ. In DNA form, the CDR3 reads TGCGCCAGCAGCTTAGGGGACCTGAACACCGGGGAGCTGTTTTTT. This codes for CASSLGDLNTGELFF.

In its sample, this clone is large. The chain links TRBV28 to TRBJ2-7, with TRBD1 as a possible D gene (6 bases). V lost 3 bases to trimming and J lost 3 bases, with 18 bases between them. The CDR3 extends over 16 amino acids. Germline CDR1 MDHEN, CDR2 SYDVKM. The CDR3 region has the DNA TGTGCCAGCAGTTTTCAAGCGACAGGTATTGTCTACGAGCAGTACTTC. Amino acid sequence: CASSFQATGIVYEQYF.

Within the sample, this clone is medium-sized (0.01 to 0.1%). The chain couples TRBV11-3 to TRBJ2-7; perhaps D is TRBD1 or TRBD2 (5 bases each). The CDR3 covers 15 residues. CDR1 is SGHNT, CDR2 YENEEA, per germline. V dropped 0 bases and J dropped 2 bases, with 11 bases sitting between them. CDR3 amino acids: CASSLDWGLTYEQYF. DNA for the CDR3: TGTGCCAGCAGCTTAGATTGGGGGTTAACCTACGAGCAGTACTTC.

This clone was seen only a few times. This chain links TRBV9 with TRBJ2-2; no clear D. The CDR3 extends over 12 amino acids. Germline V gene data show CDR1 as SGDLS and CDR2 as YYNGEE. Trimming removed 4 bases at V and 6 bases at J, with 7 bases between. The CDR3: CASSLQSGELFF. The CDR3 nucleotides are TGTGCCAGCAGCCTCCAGTCCGGGGAGCTGTTTTTT.

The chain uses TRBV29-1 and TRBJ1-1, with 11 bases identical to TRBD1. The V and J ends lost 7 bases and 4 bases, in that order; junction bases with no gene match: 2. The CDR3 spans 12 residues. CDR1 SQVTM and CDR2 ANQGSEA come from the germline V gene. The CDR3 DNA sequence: TGCAGCGGTGGGACAGGGGGCACTGAAGCTTTCTTT. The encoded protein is CSGGTGGTEAFF.

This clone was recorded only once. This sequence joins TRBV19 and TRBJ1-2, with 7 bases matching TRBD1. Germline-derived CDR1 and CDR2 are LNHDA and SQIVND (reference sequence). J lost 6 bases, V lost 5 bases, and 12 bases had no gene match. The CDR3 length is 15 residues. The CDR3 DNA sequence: TGTGCCAGTAGTCCCTCCGGGGGACAGCATCATGGCTACACCTTC. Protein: CASSPSGGQHHGYTF.

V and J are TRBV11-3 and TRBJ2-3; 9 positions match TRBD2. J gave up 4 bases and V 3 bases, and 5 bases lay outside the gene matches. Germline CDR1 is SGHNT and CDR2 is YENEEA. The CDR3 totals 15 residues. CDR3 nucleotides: TGTGCCAGCAGCTTTAGCGGGGGTGTCGCAGATACGCAGTATTTT. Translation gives CASSFSGGVADTQYF. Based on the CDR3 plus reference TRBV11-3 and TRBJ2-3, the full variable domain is EAGVVQSPRYKIIEKKQPVAFWCNPISGHNTLYWYLQNLGQGPELLIRYENEEAVDDSQLPKDRFSAERLKGVDSTLKIQPAELGDSAVYLCASSFSGGVADTQYFGPGTRLTVL.

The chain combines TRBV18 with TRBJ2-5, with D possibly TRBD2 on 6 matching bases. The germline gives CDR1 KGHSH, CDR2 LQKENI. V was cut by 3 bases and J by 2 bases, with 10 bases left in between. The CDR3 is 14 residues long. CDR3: CASSPRGAQETQYF. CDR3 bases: TGTGCCAGCTCACCTCGCGGGGCACAAGAGACCCAGTACTTC.

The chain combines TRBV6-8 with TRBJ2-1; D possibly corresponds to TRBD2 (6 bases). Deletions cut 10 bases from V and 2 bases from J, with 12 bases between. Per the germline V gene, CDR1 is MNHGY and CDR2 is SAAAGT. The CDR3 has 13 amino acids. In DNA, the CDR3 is TGTGCCACTAAGACTAGGGCCTACAATGAGCAGTTCTTC. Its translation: CATKTRAYNEQFF.

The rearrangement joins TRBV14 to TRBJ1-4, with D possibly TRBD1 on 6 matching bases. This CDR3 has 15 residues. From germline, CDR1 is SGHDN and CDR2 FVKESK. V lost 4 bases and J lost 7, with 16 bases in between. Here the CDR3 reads CASSRGGLWVEKLFF. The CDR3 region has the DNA TGTGCCAGCAGCCGAGGGGGTCTATGGGTTGAAAAACTGTTTTTT.

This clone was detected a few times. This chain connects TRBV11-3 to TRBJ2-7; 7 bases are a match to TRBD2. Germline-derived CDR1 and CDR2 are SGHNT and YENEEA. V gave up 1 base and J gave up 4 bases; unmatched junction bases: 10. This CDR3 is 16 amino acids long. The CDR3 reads CASSLGAGVTAYEQYF. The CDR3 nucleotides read TGTGCCAGCAGCTTAGGGGCGGGAGTCACCGCATACGAGCAGTACTTC.

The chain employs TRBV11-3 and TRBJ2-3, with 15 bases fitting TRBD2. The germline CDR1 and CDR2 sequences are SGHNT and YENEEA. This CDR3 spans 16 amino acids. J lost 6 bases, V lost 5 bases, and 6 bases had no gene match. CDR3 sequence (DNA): TGTGCCAGCAGCCCCGCCGGACTAGCGGGGGGGGATACGCAGTATTTT. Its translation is CASSPAGLAGGDTQYF.

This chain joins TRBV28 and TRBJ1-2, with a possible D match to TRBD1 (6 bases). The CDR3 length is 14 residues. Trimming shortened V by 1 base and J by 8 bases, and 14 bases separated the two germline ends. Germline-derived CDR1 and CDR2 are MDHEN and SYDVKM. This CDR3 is CASSLLGGTWGYTF. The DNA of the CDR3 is TGTGCCAGCAGTTTATTGGGGGGCACTTGGGGCTACACCTTC.

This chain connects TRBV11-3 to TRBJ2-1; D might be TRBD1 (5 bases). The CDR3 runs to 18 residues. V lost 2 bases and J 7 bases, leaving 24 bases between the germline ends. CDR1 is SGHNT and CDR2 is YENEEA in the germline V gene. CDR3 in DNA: TGTGCCAGCAGCTTAAAGGGGTCTGACTCCCACTATGGGAATGAGCAGTTCTTC. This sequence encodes CASSLKGSDSHYGNEQFF.

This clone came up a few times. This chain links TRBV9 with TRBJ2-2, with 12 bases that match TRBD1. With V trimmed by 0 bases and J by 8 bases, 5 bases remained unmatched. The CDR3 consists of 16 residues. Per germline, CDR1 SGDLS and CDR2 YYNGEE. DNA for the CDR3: TGTGCCAGCAGCGTAGCGGGACAGGGGGCTGGTGGGGAGCTGTTTTTT. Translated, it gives CASSVAGQGAGGELFF.

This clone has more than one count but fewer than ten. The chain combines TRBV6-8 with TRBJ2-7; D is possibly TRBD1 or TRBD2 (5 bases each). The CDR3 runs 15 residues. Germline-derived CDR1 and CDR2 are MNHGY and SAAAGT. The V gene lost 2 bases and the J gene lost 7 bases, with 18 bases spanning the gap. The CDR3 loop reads CASSYRAGWDVEQYF. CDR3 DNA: TGTGCCAGCAGTTACAGGGCAGGGTGGGACGTAGAGCAGTACTTC.

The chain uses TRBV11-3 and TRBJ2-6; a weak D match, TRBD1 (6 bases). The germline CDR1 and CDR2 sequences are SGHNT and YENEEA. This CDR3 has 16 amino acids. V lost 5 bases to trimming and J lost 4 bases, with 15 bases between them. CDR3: CASSPSTGPGANVLTF. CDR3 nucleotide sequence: TGTGCCAGCAGCCCGTCTACAGGGCCCGGGGCCAACGTCCTGACTTTC.

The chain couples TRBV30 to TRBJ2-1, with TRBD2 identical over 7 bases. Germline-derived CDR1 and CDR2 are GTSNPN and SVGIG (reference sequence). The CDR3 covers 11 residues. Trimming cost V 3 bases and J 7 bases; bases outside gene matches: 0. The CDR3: CAWRRGNEQFF. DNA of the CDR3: TGTGCCTGGAGGCGGGGGAATGAGCAGTTCTTC.